The subject of this entry is one T cell receptor (beta chain). Its antigen is not known. The data originate from a study of shared clonotypes between healthy human individuals. Findings and caveats of the study: It was observed that approximately 5% of naive CD4 clonotypes were shared across several donors.

Genomic DNA of every subset was divided equally among multiple immunoSEQ plates. Sequencing was performed with immunoSEQ multiplex PCR; in TCRdb, only in-frame clones are kept and a portion is missing. The sample has hundreds of thousands of clones; roughly 96% are singletons. Germline CDR1 reads SEHNR; CDR2 reads FQNEAQ (reference sequence). V lost 2 bases, J lost 6 bases, and 9 bases stayed unmatched. The length of the CDR3 is 15 residues. Positive CCR7 selection of CD45RO-negative cells yielded the naive CD8 cells, and terminally differentiated effector memory CD45RA+ cells were excluded. The chain uses TRBV7-9 and TRBJ2-7, with TRBD2 matching over 8 bases. The receptor comes from a woman younger than 45 in good health. What was sequenced was naive CD8+ T cells sorted from blood. In nucleotides, the CDR3 is TGTGCCAGCAGCTTATTGGAGGGACTAGGTAGCGAGCAGTACTTC. Its protein product is CASSLLEGLGSEQYF.